This T cell receptor (beta chain) was recovered during a study of T cell responses to AZD1222 COVID-19 vaccine. In the study overall: Combined were second doses at about 4 or about 12 weeks. Overall study findings and caveats: Repertoires in all cases were sampled only once the peak T cell response had passed. Donors, mostly white British, included more females; clonal diversity was possibly underestimated. Seropositive status at baseline applied to only a handful of AZD1222 recipients.

Clones were read by immunoSEQ multiplex PCR, and TCRdb kept only the in-frame ones, dropping some. The sample has some 150,000 clones, roughly 90% seen once. A remark on this clone: Its matching antigen is unknown.

Trimming removed 6 bases at V and 4 bases at J, with 15 bases between. The germline V gene has CDR1 GTSNPN and CDR2 SVGIG (reference sequence). This CDR3 spans 13 amino acids. The sequence came from an adult in good health. The rearrangement joins TRBV30 to TRBJ1-1; possible D gene TRBD1, 5 bases. The sequenced sample was peripheral blood, obtained on day 0 of AZD1222 vaccination. The CDR3 sequence: CACPRGVSTEAFF. DNA for the CDR3: TGTGCCTGCCCTCGGGGGGTTAGCACTGAAGCTTTCTTT.